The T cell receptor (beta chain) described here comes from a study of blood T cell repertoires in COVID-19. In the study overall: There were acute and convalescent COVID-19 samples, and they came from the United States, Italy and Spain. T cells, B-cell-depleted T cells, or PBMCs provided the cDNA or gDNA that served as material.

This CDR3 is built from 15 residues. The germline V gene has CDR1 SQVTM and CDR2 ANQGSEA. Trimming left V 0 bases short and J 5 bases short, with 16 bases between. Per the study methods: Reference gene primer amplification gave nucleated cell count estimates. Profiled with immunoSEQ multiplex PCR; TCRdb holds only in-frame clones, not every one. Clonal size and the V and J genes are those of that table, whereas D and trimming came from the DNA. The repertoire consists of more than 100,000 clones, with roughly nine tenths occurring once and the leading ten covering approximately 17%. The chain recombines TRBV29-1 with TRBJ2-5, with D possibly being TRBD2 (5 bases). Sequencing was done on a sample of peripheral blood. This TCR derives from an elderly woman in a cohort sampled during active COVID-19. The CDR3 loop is CSVEDDQRSGETQYF. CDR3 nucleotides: TGCAGCGTTGAAGATGATCAGAGATCGGGGGAGACCCAGTACTTC.